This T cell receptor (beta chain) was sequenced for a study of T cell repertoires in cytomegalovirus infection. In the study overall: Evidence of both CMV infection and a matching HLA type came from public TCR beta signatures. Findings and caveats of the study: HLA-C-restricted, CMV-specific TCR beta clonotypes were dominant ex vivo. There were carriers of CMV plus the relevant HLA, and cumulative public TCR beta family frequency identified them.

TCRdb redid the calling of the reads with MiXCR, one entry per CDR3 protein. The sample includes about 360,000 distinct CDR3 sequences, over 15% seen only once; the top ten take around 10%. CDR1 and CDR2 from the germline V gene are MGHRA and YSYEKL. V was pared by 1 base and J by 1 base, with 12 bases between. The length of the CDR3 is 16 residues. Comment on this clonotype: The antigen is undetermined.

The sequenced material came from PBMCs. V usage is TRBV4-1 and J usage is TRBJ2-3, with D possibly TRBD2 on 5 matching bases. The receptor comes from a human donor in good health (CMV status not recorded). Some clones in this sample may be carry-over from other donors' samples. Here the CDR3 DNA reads TGCGCCAGCAGCCAAGTAGCGAGCGGCGGCACAGATACGCAGTATTTT. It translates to CASSQVASGGTDTQYF.